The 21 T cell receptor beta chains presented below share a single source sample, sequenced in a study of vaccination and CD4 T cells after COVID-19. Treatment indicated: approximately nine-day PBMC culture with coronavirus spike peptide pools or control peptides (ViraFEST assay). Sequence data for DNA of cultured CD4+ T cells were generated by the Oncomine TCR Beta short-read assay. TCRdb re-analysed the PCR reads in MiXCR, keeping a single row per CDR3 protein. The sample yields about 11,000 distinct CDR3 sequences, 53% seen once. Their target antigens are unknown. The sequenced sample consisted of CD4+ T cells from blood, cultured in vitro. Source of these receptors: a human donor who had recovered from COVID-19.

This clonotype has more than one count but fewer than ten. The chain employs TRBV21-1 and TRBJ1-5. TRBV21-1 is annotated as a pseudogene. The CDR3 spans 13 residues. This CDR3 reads CASSTHSNQPQHF. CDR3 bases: TGTGCCAGCAGCACTCATAGCAATCAGCCCCAGCATTTT.

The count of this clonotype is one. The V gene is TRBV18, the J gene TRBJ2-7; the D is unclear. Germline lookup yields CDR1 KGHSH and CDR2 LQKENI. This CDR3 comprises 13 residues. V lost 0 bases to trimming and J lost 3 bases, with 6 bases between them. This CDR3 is CASSPPSSYEQYF. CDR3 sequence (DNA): TGTGCCAGCTCACCACCGTCGAGCTACGAGCAGTACTTC.

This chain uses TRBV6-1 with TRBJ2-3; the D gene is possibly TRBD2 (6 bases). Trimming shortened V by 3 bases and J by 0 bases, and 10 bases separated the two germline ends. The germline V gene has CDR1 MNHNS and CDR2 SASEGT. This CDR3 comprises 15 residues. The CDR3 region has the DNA TGTGCCAGCAGTGACGAGACTAGAAGCACAGATACGCAGTATTTT. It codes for CASSDETRSTDTQYF.

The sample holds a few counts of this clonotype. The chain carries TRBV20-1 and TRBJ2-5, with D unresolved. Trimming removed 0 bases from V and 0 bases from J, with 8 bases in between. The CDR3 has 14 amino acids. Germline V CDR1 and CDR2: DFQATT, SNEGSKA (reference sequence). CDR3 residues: CSARDELYQETQYF. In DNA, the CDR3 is TGCAGTGCTAGAGATGAACTCTACCAAGAGACCCAGTACTTC.

The CDR3 DNA reads as TGTGCCAGCAGTTATGGGAAGACTGAAACCGGGGAGCTGTTTTTT. Translated, it gives CASSYGKTETGELFF. The chain has TRBV6-2 or TRBV6-3 and TRBJ2-2; unclear D gene. CDR3 length: 15 residues. CDR1 is MNHEY, CDR2 SVGEGT, per germline. V was trimmed by 3 bases and J by 5 bases, leaving 13 bases between them.

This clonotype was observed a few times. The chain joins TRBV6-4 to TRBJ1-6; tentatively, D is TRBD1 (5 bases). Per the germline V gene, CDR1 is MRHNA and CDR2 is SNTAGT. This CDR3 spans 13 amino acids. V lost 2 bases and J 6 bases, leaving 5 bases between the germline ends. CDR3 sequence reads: CASSDRGNSPLHF. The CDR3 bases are TGTGCCAGCAGTGACAGGGGTAATTCACCCCTCCACTTT.

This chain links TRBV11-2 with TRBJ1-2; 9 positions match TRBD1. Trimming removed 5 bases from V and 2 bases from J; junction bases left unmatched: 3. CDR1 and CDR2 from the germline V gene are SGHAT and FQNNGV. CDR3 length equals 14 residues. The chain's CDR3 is CASSPDRGNYGYTF. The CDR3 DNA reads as TGTGCCAGCAGCCCGGACAGGGGAAACTATGGCTACACCTTC.

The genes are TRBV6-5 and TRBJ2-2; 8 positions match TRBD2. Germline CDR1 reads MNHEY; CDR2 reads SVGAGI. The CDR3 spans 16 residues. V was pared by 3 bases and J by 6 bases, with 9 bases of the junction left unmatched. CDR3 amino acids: CASSYQGTRRSGELFF. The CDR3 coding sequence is TGTGCCAGCAGTTATCAAGGGACTAGAAGGTCCGGGGAGCTGTTTTTT.

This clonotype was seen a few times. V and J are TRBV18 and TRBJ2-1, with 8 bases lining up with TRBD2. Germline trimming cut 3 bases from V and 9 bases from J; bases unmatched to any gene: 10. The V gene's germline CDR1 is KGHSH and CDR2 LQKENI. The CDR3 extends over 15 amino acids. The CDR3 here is CASSPQETSVTEQFF. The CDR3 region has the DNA TGTGCCAGCTCACCTCAAGAGACTAGCGTAACTGAGCAGTTCTTC.

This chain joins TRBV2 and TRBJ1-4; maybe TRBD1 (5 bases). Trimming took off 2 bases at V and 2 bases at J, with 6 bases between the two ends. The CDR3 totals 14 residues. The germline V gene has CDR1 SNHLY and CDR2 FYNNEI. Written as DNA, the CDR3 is TGTGCCAGCAGTGAACAGGGTACTAATGAAAAACTGTTTTTT. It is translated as CASSEQGTNEKLFF.

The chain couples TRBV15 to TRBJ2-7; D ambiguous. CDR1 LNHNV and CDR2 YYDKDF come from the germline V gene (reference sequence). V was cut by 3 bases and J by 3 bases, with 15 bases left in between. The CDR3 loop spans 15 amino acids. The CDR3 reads CATSRKYDGDYEQYF. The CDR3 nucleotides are TGTGCCACCAGCAGGAAATACGACGGAGACTACGAGCAGTACTTC.

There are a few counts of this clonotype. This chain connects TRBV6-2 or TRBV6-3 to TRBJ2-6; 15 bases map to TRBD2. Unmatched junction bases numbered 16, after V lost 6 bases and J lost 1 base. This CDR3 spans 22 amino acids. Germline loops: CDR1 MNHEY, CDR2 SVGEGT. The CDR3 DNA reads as TGTGCCAGCAGCCTAGATGGACTAGCGGGAGGGCCTGTAAGATCTGGGGCCAACGTCCTGACTTTC. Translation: CASSLDGLAGGPVRSGANVLTF.

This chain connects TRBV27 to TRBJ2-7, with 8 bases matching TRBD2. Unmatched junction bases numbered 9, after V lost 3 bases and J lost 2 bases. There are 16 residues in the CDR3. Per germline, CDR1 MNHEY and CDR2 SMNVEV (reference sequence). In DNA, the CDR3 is TGTGCCAGCAGTTTTGGGGGGGTTAGCGGGACCTACGAGCAGTACTTC. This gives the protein CASSFGGVSGTYEQYF.

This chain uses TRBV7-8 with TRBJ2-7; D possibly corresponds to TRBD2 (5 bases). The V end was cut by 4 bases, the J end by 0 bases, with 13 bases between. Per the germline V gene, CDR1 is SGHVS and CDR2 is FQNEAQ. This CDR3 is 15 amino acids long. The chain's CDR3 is CASSSGRTRSYEQYF. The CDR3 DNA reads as TGTGCCAGCAGCTCAGGTCGGACTCGCTCCTACGAGCAGTACTTC.

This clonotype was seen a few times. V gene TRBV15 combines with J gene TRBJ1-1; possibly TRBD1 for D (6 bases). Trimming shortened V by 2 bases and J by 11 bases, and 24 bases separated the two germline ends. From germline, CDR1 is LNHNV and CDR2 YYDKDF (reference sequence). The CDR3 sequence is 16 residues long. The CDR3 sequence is CATSRPAGGGGLWAFF. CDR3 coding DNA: TGTGCCACCAGCAGACCCGCGGGGGGCGGAGGCTTGTGGGCTTTCTTT.

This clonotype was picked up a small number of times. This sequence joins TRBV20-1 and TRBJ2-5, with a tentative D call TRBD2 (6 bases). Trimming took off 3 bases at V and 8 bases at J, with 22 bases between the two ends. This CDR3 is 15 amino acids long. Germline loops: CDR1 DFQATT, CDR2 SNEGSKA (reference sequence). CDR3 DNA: TGCAGTGCTAGGATCCCCACGACTAGTGGGTCCACCCAGTACTTC. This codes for CSARIPTTSGSTQYF.

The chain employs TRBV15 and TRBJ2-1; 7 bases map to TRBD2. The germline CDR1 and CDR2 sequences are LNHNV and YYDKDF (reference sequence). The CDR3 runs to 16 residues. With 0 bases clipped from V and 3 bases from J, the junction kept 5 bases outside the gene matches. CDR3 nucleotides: TGTGCCACCAGCAGAGATTGGCGGGAGAGCTACAATGAGCAGTTCTTC. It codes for CATSRDWRESYNEQFF.

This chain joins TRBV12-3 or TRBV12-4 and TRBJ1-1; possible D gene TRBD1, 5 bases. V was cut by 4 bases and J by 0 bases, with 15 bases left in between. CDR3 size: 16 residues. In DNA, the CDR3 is TGTGCCAGCAGTTATGGGGCCGGATTCATGAACACTGAAGCTTTCTTT. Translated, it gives CASSYGAGFMNTEAFF.

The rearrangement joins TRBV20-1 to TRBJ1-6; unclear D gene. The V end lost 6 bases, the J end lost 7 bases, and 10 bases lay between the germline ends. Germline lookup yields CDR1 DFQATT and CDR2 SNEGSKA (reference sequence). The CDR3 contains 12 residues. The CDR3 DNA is TGCAGTGCGATAGGACCAAATTCACCCCTCCACTTT. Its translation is CSAIGPNSPLHF.

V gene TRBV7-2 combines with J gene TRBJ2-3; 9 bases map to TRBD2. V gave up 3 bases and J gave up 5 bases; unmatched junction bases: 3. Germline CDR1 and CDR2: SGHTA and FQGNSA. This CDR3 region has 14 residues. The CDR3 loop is CASSFSGSGDTQYF. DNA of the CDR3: TGTGCCAGCAGCTTTAGCGGGAGTGGAGATACGCAGTATTTT.

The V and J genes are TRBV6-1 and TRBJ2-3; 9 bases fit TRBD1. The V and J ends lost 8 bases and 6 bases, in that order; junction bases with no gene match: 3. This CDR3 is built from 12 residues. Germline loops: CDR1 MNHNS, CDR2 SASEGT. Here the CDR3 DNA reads TGTGCCAGCGGGACAGGGACGGATACGCAGTATTTT. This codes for CASGTGTDTQYF.